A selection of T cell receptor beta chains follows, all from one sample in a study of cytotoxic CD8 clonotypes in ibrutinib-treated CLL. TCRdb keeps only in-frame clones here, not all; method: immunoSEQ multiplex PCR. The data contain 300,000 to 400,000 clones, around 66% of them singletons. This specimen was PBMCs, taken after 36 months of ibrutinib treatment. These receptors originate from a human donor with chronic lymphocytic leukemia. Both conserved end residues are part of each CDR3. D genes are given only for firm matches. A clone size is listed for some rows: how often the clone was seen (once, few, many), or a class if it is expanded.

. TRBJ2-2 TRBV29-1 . CSVEKGANTGELFF TGCAGCGTTGAAAAGGGAGCGAACACCGGGGAGCTGTTTTTT
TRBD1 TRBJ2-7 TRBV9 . CASSWGQDPYEQYF TGTGCCAGCAGCTGGGGACAGGACCCCTACGAGCAGTACTTC
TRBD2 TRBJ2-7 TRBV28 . CASVGSRSGRAFSNLYEQYF TGTGCCAGCGTTGGATCCCGTAGCGGGAGGGCCTTCTCTAACCTGTACGAGCAGTACTTC
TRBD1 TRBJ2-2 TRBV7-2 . CASSRTGAHTGELFF TGTGCCAGCAGCCGGACAGGGGCGCACACCGGGGAGCTGTTTTTT
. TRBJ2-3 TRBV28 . CASSLWGGTTQYF TGTGCCAGCAGTTTATGGGGCGGGACTACGCAGTATTTT
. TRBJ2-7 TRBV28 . CAIGRVAYEQYF TGTGCCATCGGACGGGTCGCCTACGAGCAGTACTTC
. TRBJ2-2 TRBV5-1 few CASSPQPANTGELFF TGCGCCAGCAGCCCACAGCCCGCGAACACCGGGGAGCTGTTTTTT
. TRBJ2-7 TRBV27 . CASSLKRTGYEQYF TGTGCCAGCAGTCTCAAGAGGACTGGCTACGAGCAGTACTTC
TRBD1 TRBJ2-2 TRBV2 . CASRGTGQTGTGELFF TGTGCCAGCAGAGGGACAGGGCAAACTGGCACCGGGGAGCTGTTTTTT
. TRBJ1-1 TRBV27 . CASSLRGSWAEAFF TGTGCCAGCAGTTTAAGGGGGAGCTGGGCTGAAGCTTTCTTT
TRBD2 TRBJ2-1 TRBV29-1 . CSVEGGGSYNEQFF TGCAGCGTTGAGGGCGGGGGCTCCTACAATGAGCAGTTCTTC
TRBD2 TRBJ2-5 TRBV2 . CASSGGGLGGETQYF TGTGCCAGCAGTGGTGGTGGCCTCGGGGGGGAGACCCAGTACTTC
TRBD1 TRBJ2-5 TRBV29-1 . CSVAGTGGSSGQETQYF TGCAGCGTTGCTGGGACAGGAGGTTCTAGTGGTCAAGAGACCCAGTACTTC
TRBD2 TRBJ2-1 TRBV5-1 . CASSDWGLVSDEQFF TGCGCCAGCAGCGATTGGGGACTAGTATCTGATGAGCAGTTCTTC
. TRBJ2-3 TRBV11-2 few CASSLFGTDTQYF TGTGCCAGCAGCTTATTTGGCACAGATACGCAGTATTTT
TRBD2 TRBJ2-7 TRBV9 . CASSETSGSSYEQYF TGTGCCAGCAGCGAAACTAGCGGGTCCTCCTACGAGCAGTACTTC
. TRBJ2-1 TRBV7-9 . CASSFQGPYNEQFF TGTGCCAGCAGCTTTCAGGGACCCTACAATGAGCAGTTCTTC
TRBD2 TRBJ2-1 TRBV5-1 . CASSLGSGTGLAGGPYEQFF TGCGCCAGCAGCCTAGGCTCCGGGACAGGATTAGCGGGAGGGCCCTATGAGCAGTTCTTC
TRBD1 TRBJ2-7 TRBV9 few CASGGTGIGEQYF TGTGCCAGCGGGGGGACAGGGATAGGCGAGCAGTACTTC
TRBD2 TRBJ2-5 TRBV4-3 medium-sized CASSPEEGGGSETQYF TGCGCCAGCAGCCCCGAGGAAGGCGGGGGAAGCGAGACCCAGTACTTC
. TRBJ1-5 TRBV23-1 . CASSQSGHDPSNSNQPQHF TGCGCCAGCAGTCAGTCCGGACACGATCCTTCTAATAGCAATCAGCCCCAGCATTTT
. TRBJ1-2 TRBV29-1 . CSVEIRDGYGYTF TGCAGCGTTGAAATTCGGGACGGCTATGGCTACACCTTC
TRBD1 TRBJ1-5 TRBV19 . CASSIAGGNQPQHF TGTGCCAGTAGTATCGCAGGGGGGAATCAGCCCCAGCATTTT
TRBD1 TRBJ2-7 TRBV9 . CASSVEVDRAEQYF TGTGCCAGCAGCGTAGAGGTGGACAGGGCCGAGCAGTACTTC
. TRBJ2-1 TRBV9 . CASSVRSGLHYNEQFF TGTGCCAGCAGCGTAAGAAGCGGACTCCATTACAATGAGCAGTTCTTC
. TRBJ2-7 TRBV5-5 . CASSSSEVRAYEQYF TGTGCCAGCAGCTCTTCCGAGGTAAGAGCCTACGAGCAGTACTTC
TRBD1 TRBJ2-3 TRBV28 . CASKWDRVTDTQYF TGTGCCAGCAAGTGGGACAGGGTCACAGATACGCAGTATTTT
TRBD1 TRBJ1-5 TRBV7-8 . CASTPGTGNQPQHF TGTGCCAGCACCCCTGGGACAGGCAATCAGCCCCAGCATTTT
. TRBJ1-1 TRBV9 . CASSFSSTNTEAFF TGTGCCAGCAGCTTCTCGTCGACGAACACTGAAGCTTTCTTT
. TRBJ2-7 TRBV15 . CATSRDPTGNEQYF TGTGCCACCAGCAGAGATCCGACAGGTAACGAGCAGTACTTC
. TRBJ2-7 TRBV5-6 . CASSLSGRDYEQYF TGTGCCAGCAGCTTGTCCGGCAGGGACTACGAGCAGTACTTC
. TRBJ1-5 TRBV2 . CASSEGRGSNQPQHF TGTGCCAGCAGTGAAGGCAGGGGTAGCAATCAGCCCCAGCATTTT
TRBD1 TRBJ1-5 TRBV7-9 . CASSSQGSGNQPQHF TGTGCCAGCAGCTCACAGGGGTCAGGCAATCAGCCCCAGCATTTT
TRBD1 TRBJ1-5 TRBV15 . CATSRVLGQGYQPQHF TGTGCCACCAGCAGAGTATTAGGACAGGGGTATCAGCCCCAGCATTTT
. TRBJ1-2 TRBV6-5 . CASSYSFNGLYGYTF TGTGCCAGCAGTTACTCGTTTAACGGACTGTATGGCTACACCTTC
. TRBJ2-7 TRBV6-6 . CASSYWVREQYF TGTGCCAGCAGTTACTGGGTGAGGGAGCAGTACTTC
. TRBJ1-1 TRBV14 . CASSQPFSSGIGTEAFF TGTGCCAGCAGCCAACCATTTTCCTCGGGTATCGGAACTGAAGCTTTCTTT
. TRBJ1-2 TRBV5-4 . CASSLRGGGYGYTF TGTGCCAGCAGCTTACGTGGGGGCGGGTATGGCTACACCTTC
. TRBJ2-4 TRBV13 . CASSLAYQNIQYF TGTGCCAGCAGCTTAGCCTACCAAAACATTCAGTACTTC
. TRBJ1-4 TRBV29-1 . CSVVKRWGRGVEKLFF TGCAGCGTTGTGAAGAGGTGGGGACGAGGGGTCGAAAAACTGTTTTTT
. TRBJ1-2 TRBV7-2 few CASSPAGRSYTF TGTGCCAGCAGCCCGGCAGGGCGCAGCTACACCTTC
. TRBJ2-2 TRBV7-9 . CARGGENTGELFF TGTGCCAGGGGGGGCGAGAACACCGGGGAGCTGTTTTTT
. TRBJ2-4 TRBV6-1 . CASSGSVADIQYF TGTGCCAGCAGTGGGTCGGTTGCCGACATTCAGTACTTC
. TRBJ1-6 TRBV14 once CASSQDAGLSLHF TGTGCCAGCAGCCAAGATGCGGGGTTATCCCTCCACTTT
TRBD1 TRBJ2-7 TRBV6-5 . CATQQGAFGEQYF TGTGCCACCCAACAGGGGGCATTTGGCGAGCAGTACTTC
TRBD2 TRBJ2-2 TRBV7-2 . CASSRSGSWAGELFF TGTGCCAGCAGCCGTAGCGGGAGTTGGGCCGGGGAGCTGTTTTTT
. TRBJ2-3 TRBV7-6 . CASSLAMVGVRTDTQYF TGTGCCAGCAGCTTAGCAATGGTGGGGGTTCGTACAGATACGCAGTATTTT
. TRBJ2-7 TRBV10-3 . CAINGGHSYEQYF TGTGCCATCAACGGAGGACACTCCTACGAGCAGTACTTC
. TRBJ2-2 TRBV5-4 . CASSFQTTNTGELFF TGTGCCAGCAGCTTCCAAACTACGAACACCGGGGAGCTGTTTTTT
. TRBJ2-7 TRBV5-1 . CASSLGGALEQYF TGCGCCAGCAGCTTGGGAGGCGCCTTAGAGCAGTACTTC
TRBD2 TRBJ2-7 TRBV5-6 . CASSPGLAGAFSYEQYF TGTGCCAGCAGCCCGGGACTAGCGGGGGCCTTCTCCTACGAGCAGTACTTC
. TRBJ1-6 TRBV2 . CASSEVITYNSPLHF TGTGCCAGCAGTGAGGTTATCACCTATAATTCACCCCTCCACTTT
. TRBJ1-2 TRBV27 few CASSLSYRANYGYTF TGTGCCAGCAGTTTATCGTACAGGGCGAACTATGGCTACACCTTC
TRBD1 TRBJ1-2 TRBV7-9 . CASSQIQGAPGGYTF TGTGCCAGCAGCCAGATTCAGGGGGCGCCGGGTGGCTACACCTTC
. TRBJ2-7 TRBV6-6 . CASSYSEARGGEQYF TGTGCCAGCAGTTACTCAGAAGCGCGGGGCGGAGAGCAGTACTTC
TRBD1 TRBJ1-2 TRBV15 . CATSFRDRVNYGYTF TGTGCCACCAGCTTCCGGGACAGGGTGAACTATGGCTACACCTTC
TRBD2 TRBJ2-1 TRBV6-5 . CASSYQGLAGVNEQFF TGTGCCAGCAGTTACCAGGGACTAGCGGGAGTGAATGAGCAGTTCTTC
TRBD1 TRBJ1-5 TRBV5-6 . CASSKGTASRSPQHF TGTGCCAGCAGCAAAGGGACAGCCTCTCGTTCGCCCCAGCATTTT
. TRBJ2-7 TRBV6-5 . CASSYSTGGDSYEQYF TGTGCCAGCAGTTACTCAACAGGGGGGGACTCCTACGAGCAGTACTTC
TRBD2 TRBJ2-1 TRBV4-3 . CASSHKSPASGRLSSYNEQFF TGCGCCAGCAGCCATAAAAGCCCTGCTAGCGGGAGGCTAAGCTCCTACAATGAGCAGTTCTTC